This TCR beta chain is from a study of blood T cells in healthy people across ages. Overall study findings and caveats: Unsorted PBMCs ruled out conclusive naive versus antigen-experienced comparison.

This clonotype was seen more than once but under ten times. Its cognate antigen is unknown. Germline V gene data show CDR1 as SGHAT and CDR2 as FQDESV (reference sequence). After removal of 5 bases from V and 2 bases from J, the junction contained 11 bases not matched to a gene. This CDR3 has 16 residues. For the second PCR, which ran for about 6 to 11 cycles, a sample-barcoded 5' primer and a J-beta primer mix were used. Researchers report that each sample yielded at least 3 million CDR3-containing paired-end reads. One entry per CDR3 protein results from TCRdb running MiXCR on the 5' RACE reads. The sample has some 1.7 million distinct CDR3 sequences, roughly 30% seen once.

The source material was blood. The clonotype was recovered from a young woman in good health. The chain recombines TRBV11-1 with TRBJ2-7; 8 bases agree with TRBD1. CDR3 in DNA: TGTGCCAGCAGCCTAACCGGGACAGGCTATACCTACGAGCAGTACTTC. This gives the protein CASSLTGTGYTYEQYF.